Each of the 12 T cell receptor beta chains below was sequenced from the same sample in a study of OX40 agonist ivuxolimab in advanced cancers. TCRdb keeps only in-frame clones here, not all; method: immunoSEQ multiplex PCR. The sample includes tens of thousands of clones, about 90% of them seen just once. This sample comprised CD4+ or CD8+ T cells sorted from blood, obtained in a trial of the OX40 agonist ivuxolimab. These receptor sequences come from an adult with an advanced solid tumor such as melanoma, head and neck, liver or kidney cancer.

The CDR3 DNA is TGTGCCAGCAGCTTCAGGGGAAGGAATGAGCAGTTCTTC. This codes for CASSFRGRNEQFF. V and J are TRBV7-8 and TRBJ2-1; maybe TRBD1 (6 bases). The CDR3 length is 13 residues. Per germline, CDR1 SGHVS and CDR2 FQNEAQ. The germline V and J ends were trimmed by 3 bases and 7 bases, with 10 bases remaining between them. Full variable domain (missing parts from reference TRBV7-8 and TRBJ2-1): GAGVSQSPRYKVAKRGQDVALRCDPISGHVSLFWYQQALGQGPEFLTYFQNEAQLDKSGLPSDRFFAERPEGSVSTLKIQRTQQEDSAVYLCASSFRGRNEQFFGPGTRLTVL.

The table lists this clone with a count of one. The J gene is TRBJ2-3, the V gene TRBV5-4; 8 positions agree with TRBD1. The CDR3 contains 15 residues. Germline V gene sequence: CDR1 SGHNT, CDR2 YYREEE (reference sequence). V dropped 1 base and J dropped 0; count of bases not matched to a gene: 1. This CDR3 reads CASSLQGASTDTQYF. CDR3 nucleotides: TGTGCCAGCAGCTTGCAGGGGGCTAGCACAGATACGCAGTATTTT.

The chain carries TRBV27 and TRBJ1-6; no definite D call. Trimming removed 0 bases at V and 0 bases at J, with 9 bases between. Germline assignment: CDR1 MNHEY and CDR2 SMNVEV (reference sequence). The CDR3 is made up of 17 amino acids. CDR3 amino acids: CASSLSPRSSYNSPLHF. The CDR3 nucleotides read TGTGCCAGCAGTTTATCTCCCCGATCCTCCTATAATTCACCCCTCCACTTT.

This sequence joins TRBV2 and TRBJ2-7, with a weak D call TRBD1 (6 bases). V was pared by 8 bases and J by 3 bases, with 14 bases between. Germline CDR1 and CDR2: SNHLY and FYNNEI. The CDR3 covers 13 residues. CDR3 residues: CASGKTGSYEQYF. The CDR3 nucleotides read TGTGCCAGCGGGAAGACAGGTAGCTACGAGCAGTACTTC.

V gene TRBV4-1 combines with J gene TRBJ2-3; unclear D gene. V was cut by 4 bases and J by 0 bases, with 11 bases left in between. Germline V gives CDR1 MGHRA, CDR2 YSYEKL. The CDR3 is 15 amino acids. CDR3 nucleotides: TGCGCCAGCAGCCTTTCTCAGTCTAGCACAGATACGCAGTATTTT. It specifies CASSLSQSSTDTQYF.

The chain joins TRBV27 to TRBJ1-6; 9 positions match TRBD1. Trimming took 5 bases from V and 5 from J; bases not matched to a gene: 10. CDR3 length: 17 amino acids. Germline V gene lookup returns CDR1 MNHEY and CDR2 SMNVEV (reference sequence). CDR3 coding DNA: TGTGCCAGCAGTGGGGCCGGGACAGGGTTTCATAATTCACCCCTCCACTTT. This gives the protein CASSGAGTGFHNSPLHF.

This clone was found once. J is TRBJ2-7 and V is TRBV25-1; TRBD1 matches 12 bases. The CDR3 is made up of 13 amino acids. Germline V gives CDR1 MGHDK, CDR2 SYGVNS. Trimming took 10 bases from V and 4 from J; bases not matched to a gene: 5. CDR3 sequence (DNA): TGTGCCAATTGGGGACAGGGGGCATACGAGCAGTACTTC. Translation gives CANWGQGAYEQYF.

This clone came up a few times. This CDR3 is also generated by other DNA sequences in the sample. The genes are TRBV6-1 and TRBJ2-1; 14 bases map to TRBD2. CDR3 length: 15 amino acids. V lost 7 bases to trimming and J lost 4 bases; unmatched junction nucleotides: 3. Germline CDR1 and CDR2: MNHNS and SASEGT. The CDR3 reads CASIGTSGGYNEQFF. Written as DNA, the CDR3 is TGTGCCAGCATCGGGACTAGCGGGGGATACAATGAGCAGTTCTTC.

The chain combines TRBV13 with TRBJ1-1; TRBD1 aligns across 7 bases. This CDR3 contains 15 residues. Trimming removed 3 bases from V and 3 bases from J; junction bases left unmatched: 7. Per the germline V gene, CDR1 is PRHDT and CDR2 is FYEKMQ (reference sequence). CDR3 sequence: CASSFQGGEDTEAFF. The CDR3 coding sequence is TGTGCCAGCAGCTTCCAGGGGGGAGAGGACACTGAAGCTTTCTTT.

This chain uses TRBV6-1 with TRBJ2-7, with 8 bases identical to TRBD1. Germline V gene lookup returns CDR1 MNHNS and CDR2 SASEGT. This CDR3 has 15 amino acids. The ends lost 1 base at V and 1 base at J; junction bases unmatched: 3. For the CDR3, the DNA is TGTGCCAGCAGTGAAGGGACAGGGCGATCCTACGAGCAGTACTTC. Residues: CASSEGTGRSYEQYF.

The chain combines TRBV6-5 with TRBJ1-2; D may be TRBD1 (5 bases). Germline V gives CDR1 MNHEY, CDR2 SVGAGI. V lost 0 bases and J 8 bases, leaving 16 bases between the germline ends. CDR3 length equals 15 residues. The CDR3 DNA reads TGTGCCAGCAGTTACTCGGGTCAGGGATCTGCCGGCTACACCTTC. Its protein product is CASSYSGQGSAGYTF.

The gene calls are TRBV28 and TRBJ1-6; possibly TRBD1 for D (6 bases). The CDR3 covers 13 residues. The V end was cut by 5 bases, the J end by 14 bases, with 16 bases between. Germline values: CDR1 MDHEN, CDR2 SYDVKM. CDR3 DNA sequence: TGTGCCAGCAGTCTCCCGGGGGGGGGCTCCCTCCACTTT. Translation: CASSLPGGGSLHF.